The rows below give T cell receptor beta chains drawn from one sample of a study of early T cells in non-severe SARS-CoV-2 infection. TCRdb re-called the 5' RACE reads through MiXCR, storing one row per CDR3 protein. The sample shows under 60,000 distinct CDR3 sequences, 8.7% of them seen only once. The starting material was whole blood, obtained at baseline. All receptors come from an adult who was a healthcare worker with PCR-confirmed SARS-CoV-2 infection or an uninfected control (not recorded which). Each CDR3 is given with its conserved first and last residue. The D gene is left open where the match is weak.

cdr3_aa d_call v_call cdr3_length
CSARGPGGSGNTIYF - TRBV20-1 15
CASSLRQKNTGELFF - TRBV12-3/TRBV12-4 15
CASSYSGLSNQPQHF - TRBV6-5 15
CSARPTGYNEQFF - TRBV20-1 13
CASSLTQGEKTQYF TRBD1 TRBV5-1 14
CASSDSLAESADTQYF - TRBV10-1 16
CASSQVGTGLAMTGELFF TRBD2 TRBV14 18
CASSLWVLGTPSTDTQYF - TRBV5-4 18
CSAASGAGNTIYF - TRBV29-1 13
CATASPAGNSYNEQFF - TRBV24-1 16
CASSAQGIYASGYTF - TRBV28 15
CASGRGPNEQYF - TRBV7-9 12
CASSPENFNEQFF - TRBV12-3/TRBV12-4 13
CASSIQSANTGELFF - TRBV19 15
CASRPVRGEQYF - TRBV27 12
CASGLVGLILPNYGYTF - TRBV12-5 17
CASTSVGNQPQHF - TRBV10-2 13
CASSVGQGANTIYF - TRBV9 14
CASSPKPQGRGVAVDEKLFF - TRBV7-6 20
CASSQSLGGGPGNEQFF TRBD2 TRBV14 17
CASSQVGNQPQHF - TRBV3-1 13
CASSPRYGPYEQYF - TRBV4-2 14